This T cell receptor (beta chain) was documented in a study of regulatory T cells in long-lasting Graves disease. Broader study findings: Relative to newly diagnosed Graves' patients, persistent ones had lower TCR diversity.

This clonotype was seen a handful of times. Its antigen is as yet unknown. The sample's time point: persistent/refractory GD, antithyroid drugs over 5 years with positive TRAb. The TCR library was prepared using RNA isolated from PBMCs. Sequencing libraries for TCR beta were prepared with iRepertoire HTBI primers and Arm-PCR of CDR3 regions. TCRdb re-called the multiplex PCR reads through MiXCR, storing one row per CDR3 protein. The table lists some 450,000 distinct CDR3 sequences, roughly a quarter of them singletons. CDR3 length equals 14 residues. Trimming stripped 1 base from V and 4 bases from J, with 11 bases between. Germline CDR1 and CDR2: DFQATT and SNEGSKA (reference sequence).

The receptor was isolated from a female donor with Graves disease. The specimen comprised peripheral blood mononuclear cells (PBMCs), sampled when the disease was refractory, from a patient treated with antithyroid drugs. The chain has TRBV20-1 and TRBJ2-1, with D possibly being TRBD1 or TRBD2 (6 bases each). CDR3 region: CSARGGADYNEQFF. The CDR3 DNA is TGCAGTGCTAGAGGGGGGGCAGATTACAATGAGCAGTTCTTC.